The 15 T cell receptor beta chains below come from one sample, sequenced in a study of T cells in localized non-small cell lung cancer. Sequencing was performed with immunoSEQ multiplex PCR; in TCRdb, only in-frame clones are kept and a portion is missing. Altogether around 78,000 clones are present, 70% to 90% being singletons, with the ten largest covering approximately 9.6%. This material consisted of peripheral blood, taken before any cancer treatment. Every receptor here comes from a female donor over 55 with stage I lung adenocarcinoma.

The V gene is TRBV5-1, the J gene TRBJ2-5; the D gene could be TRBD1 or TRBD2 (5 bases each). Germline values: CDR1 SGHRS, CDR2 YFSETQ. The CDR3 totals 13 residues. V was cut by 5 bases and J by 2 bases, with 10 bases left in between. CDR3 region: CASRWGSQETQYF. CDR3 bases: TGCGCCAGCAGATGGGGGTCTCAAGAGACCCAGTACTTC. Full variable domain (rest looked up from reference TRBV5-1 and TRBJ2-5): KAGVTQTPRYLIKTRGQQVTLSCSPISGHRSVSWYQQTPGQGLQFLFEYFSETQRNKGNFPGRFSGRQFSNSRSEMNVSTLELGDSALYLCASRWGSQETQYFGPGTRLLVL.

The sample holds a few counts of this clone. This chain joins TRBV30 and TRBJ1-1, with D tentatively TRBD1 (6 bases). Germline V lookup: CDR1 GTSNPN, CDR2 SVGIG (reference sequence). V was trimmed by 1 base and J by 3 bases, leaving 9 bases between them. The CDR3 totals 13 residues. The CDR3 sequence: CAWSATGYTEAFF. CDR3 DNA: TGTGCCTGGAGTGCGACAGGTTACACTGAAGCTTTCTTT. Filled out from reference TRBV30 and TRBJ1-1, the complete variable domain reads SQTIHQWPATLVQPVGSPLSLECTVEGTSNPNLYWYRQAAGRGLQLLFYSVGIGQISSEVPQNLSASRPQDRQFILSSKKLLLSDSGFYLCAWSATGYTEAFFGQGTRLTVV.

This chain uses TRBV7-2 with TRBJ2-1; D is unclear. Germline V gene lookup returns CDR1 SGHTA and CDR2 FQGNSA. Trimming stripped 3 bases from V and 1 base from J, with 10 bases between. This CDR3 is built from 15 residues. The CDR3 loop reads CASSFPKGSYNEQFF. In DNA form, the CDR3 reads TGTGCCAGCAGCTTCCCAAAGGGTTCCTACAATGAGCAGTTCTTC.

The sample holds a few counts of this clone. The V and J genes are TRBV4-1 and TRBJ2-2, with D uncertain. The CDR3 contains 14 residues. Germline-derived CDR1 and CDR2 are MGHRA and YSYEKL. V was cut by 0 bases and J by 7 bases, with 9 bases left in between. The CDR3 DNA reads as TGCGCCAGCAGCCAAGATTTGAGTAGCGGGGAGCTGTTTTTT. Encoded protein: CASSQDLSSGELFF.

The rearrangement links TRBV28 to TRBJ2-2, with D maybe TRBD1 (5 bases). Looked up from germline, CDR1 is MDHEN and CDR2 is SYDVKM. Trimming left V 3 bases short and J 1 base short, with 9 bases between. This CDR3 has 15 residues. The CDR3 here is CASSFPQVNTGELFF. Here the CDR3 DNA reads TGTGCCAGCAGTTTCCCACAGGTGAACACCGGGGAGCTGTTTTTT.

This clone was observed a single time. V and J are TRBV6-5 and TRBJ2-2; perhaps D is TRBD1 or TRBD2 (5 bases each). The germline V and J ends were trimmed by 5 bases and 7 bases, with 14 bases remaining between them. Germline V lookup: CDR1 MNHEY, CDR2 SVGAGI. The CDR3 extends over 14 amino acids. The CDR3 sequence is CASSQGPSGGELFF. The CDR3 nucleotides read TGTGCCAGCAGTCAGGGACCTTCCGGCGGGGAGCTGTTTTTT.

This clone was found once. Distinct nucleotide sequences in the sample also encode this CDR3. The CDR3 region is CASSQVIGNYGYTF. CDR3 DNA sequence: TGCGCCAGCAGCCAAGTGATCGGTAACTATGGCTACACCTTC. The rearrangement links TRBV4-3 to TRBJ1-2; unclear D gene. Germline-derived CDR1 and CDR2 are LGHNA and YSLEER. This CDR3 contains 14 residues. The V and J ends lost 1 base and 1 base respectively, with 7 bases between them.

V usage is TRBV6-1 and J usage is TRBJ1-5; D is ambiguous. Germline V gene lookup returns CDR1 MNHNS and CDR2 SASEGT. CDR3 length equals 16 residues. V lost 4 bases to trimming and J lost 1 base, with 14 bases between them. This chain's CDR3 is CASSAPLGSSNQPQHF. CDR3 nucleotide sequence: TGTGCCAGCAGTGCCCCTCTCGGGAGCAGCAATCAGCCCCAGCATTTT.

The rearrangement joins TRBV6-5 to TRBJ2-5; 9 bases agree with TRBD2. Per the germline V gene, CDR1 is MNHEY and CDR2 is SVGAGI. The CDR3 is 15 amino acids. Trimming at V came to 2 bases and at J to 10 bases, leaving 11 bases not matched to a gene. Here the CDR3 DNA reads TGTGCCAGCAGTTACGTAGCGGGAGCGCGACGCGACCAGTACTTC. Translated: CASSYVAGARRDQYF.

Written as DNA, the CDR3 is TGTGCCAGCAGCTTAACGACCGCCGGTACAGATACGCAGTATTTT. Protein: CASSLTTAGTDTQYF. The chain couples TRBV7-8 to TRBJ2-3; D gene uncertain. The CDR3 runs to 15 residues. Per germline, CDR1 SGHVS and CDR2 FQNEAQ. V was trimmed by 2 bases and J by 3 bases, leaving 12 bases between them.

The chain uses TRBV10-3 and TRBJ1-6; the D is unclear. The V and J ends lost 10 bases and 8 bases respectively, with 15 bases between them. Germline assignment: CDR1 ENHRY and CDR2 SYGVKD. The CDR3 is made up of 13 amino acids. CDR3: CATKRDPDSPLHF. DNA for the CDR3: TGTGCCACCAAACGGGATCCCGATTCACCCCTCCACTTT.

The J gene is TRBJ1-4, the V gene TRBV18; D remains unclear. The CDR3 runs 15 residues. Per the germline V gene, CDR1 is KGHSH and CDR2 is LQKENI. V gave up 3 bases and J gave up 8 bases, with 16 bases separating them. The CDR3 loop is CASSPFVEVKEKLFF. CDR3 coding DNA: TGTGCCAGCTCACCTTTCGTGGAGGTTAAAGAAAAACTGTTTTTT.

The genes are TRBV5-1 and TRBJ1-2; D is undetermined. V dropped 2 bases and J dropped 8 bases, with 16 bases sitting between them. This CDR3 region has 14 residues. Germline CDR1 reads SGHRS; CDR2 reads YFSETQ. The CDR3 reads CASSLLTQSRGYTF. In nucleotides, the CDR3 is TGCGCCAGCAGCTTATTGACGCAGAGTCGGGGCTACACCTTC.

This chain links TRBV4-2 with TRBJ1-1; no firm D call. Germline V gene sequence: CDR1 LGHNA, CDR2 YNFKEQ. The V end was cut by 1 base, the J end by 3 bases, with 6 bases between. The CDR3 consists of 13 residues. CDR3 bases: TGTGCCAGCAGCCAAGGAAGGGACACTGAAGCTTTCTTT. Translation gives CASSQGRDTEAFF.

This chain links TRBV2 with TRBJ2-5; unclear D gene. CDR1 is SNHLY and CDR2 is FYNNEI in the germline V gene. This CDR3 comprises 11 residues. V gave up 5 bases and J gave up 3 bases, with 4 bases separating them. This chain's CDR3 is CASSREETQYF. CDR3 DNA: TGTGCCAGCAGTCGGGAAGAGACCCAGTACTTC.